Here is one T cell receptor beta chain with its context. The data originate from a study of blood T cell repertoires in COVID-19. The protocol was immunoSEQ multiplex PCR, while the TCRdb copy is restricted to in-frame clones and leaves out a portion. The sample gives over 250,000 clones, roughly nine tenths of which show up once; about 2.4% is in the top ten. This TCR was recovered from a man between 60 and 75 years old who had recovered from COVID-19. Sequenced sample: PBMCs or T cells enriched from blood (not recorded which).

DNA of the CDR3: TGTGCCAGCAGCCAGGCTGGGGCCCGAGGCTACACCTTC. This translates into CASSQAGARGYTF. The chain couples TRBV4-2 to TRBJ1-2; possibly TRBD1 for D (5 bases). This CDR3 has 13 residues. Per the germline V gene, CDR1 is LGHNA and CDR2 is YNFKEQ. Trimming stripped 3 bases from V and 8 bases from J, with 13 bases between.